The present entry profiles one T cell receptor beta chain with its context. The antigen is not known. The junction departs from the called germline gene at one end, perhaps through a read error. In making TCR cDNA, 5'RACE template switching added a universal primer site and UMIs to it. TCRdb used MiXCR to reprocess the 5' RACE reads, holding one entry per CDR3 protein. The sample holds some 400,000 distinct CDR3 sequences, more than 5.5% seen once. The data originate from a study of T cells after yellow fever vaccination. Findings of the study overall: Abundant bulk-population clonotypes could contaminate the FACS-sorted repertoires. Weaker in magnitude, the secondary response showed a faster peak on day 5 versus 15.

Germline CDR1 is SGHDT and CDR2 is YYEEEE. The CDR3 consists of 19 residues. This rearrangement joins TRBV5-6 to TRBJ2-7, with 9 nucleotides matching TRBD2. This specimen was PBMCs, taken 5 days after the yellow fever booster vaccination. The source is a young man who received the YFV17D yellow fever vaccine. The CDR3 reads CASGNMGVRAQREDDEKYF. The DNA of the CDR3 is TGTGCCAGCGGCAACATGGGCGTAAGGGCCCAGCGGGAGGATGACGAGAAGTACTTC.